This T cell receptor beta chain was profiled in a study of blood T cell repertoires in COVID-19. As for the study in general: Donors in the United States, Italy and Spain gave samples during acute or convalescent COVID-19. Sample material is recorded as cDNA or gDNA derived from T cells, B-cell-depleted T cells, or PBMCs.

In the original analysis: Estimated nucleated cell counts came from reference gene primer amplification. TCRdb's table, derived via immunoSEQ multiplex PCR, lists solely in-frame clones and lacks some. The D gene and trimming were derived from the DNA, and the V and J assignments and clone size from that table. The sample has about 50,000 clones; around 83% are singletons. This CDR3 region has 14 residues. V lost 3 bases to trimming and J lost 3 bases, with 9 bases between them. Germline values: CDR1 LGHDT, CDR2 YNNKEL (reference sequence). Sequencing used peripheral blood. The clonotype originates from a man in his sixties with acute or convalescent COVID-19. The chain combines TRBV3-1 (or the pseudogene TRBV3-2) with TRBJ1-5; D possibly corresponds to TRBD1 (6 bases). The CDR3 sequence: CASSHRQANQPQHF. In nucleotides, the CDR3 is TGTGCCAGCAGCCACAGACAGGCCAATCAGCCCCAGCATTTT.